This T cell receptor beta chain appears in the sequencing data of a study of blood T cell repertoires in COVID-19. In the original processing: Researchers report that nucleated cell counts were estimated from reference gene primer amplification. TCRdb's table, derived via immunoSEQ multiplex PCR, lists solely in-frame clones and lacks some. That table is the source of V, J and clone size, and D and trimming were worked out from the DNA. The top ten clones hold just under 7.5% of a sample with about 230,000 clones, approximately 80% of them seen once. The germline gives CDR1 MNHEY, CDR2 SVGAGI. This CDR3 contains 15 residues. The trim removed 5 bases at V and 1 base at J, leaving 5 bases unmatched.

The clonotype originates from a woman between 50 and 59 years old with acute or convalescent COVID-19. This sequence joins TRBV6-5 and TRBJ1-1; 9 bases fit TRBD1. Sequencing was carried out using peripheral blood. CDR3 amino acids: CASSLRTGANTEAFF. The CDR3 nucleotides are TGTGCCAGCAGTCTCCGGACAGGGGCGAACACTGAAGCTTTCTTT.